The 31 T cell receptor beta chains listed next were all sequenced from one sample in a study of T cells after yellow fever vaccination. MiXCR, applied by TCRdb to the 5' RACE reads, yields one record per CDR3 protein. The sample consists of under 95,000 distinct CDR3 sequences, about 7.3% of them appearing once. The specimen comprised CD8+ T cells sorted from PBMCs, sampled roughly 10 days after the first yellow fever vaccination. The origin of the receptors is a man between 18 and 35 years old who received the YFV17D yellow fever vaccine.

At least ten counts were recorded for this clonotype. V usage is TRBV7-2 and J usage is TRBJ2-3, with a tentative D call TRBD2 (6 bases). CDR1 is SGHTA, CDR2 FQGNSA, per germline. V was pared by 2 bases and J by 2 bases, with 11 bases between. The CDR3 loop spans 15 amino acids. This CDR3 is CASSLFGGDTDTQYF. Here the CDR3 DNA reads TGTGCCAGCAGCTTATTCGGGGGAGACACAGATACGCAGTATTTT. The full variable domain, in which reference TRBV7-2 and TRBJ2-3 provide the parts outside the CDR3, is GAGVSQSPSNKVTEKGKDVELRCDPISGHTALYWYRQSLGQGLEFLIYFQGNSAPDKSGLPSDRFSAERTGGSVSTLTIQRTQQEDSAVYLCASSLFGGDTDTQYFGPGTRLTVL.

Many counts were recorded for this clonotype. This chain connects TRBV3-1 to TRBJ1-4, with unresolved D. This CDR3 is built from 14 residues. CDR1 and CDR2 (germline): LGHDT, YNNKEL (reference sequence). Trimming shortened V by 3 bases and J by 6 bases, and 11 bases separated the two germline ends. The CDR3: CASSQGRRDEKLFF. CDR3 nucleotides: TGTGCCAGCAGCCAGGGCCGAAGGGATGAAAAACTGTTTTTT.

This clonotype was counted many times. V and J are TRBV6-1 and TRBJ2-1; D uncertain. V was cut by 5 bases and J by 9 bases, with 17 bases left in between. The CDR3 extends over 14 amino acids. In germline, CDR1 is MNHNS, CDR2 SASEGT. CDR3: CASSLWHNSGEQFF. CDR3 bases: TGTGCCAGCAGTCTCTGGCATAACTCGGGTGAGCAGTTCTTC.

V and J are TRBV20-1 and TRBJ2-7; TRBD1 agrees at 8 bases. The trim removed 6 bases at V and 2 bases at J, leaving 9 bases unmatched. The CDR3 runs to 14 residues. Germline assignment: CDR1 DFQATT and CDR2 SNEGSKA (reference sequence). CDR3 in DNA: TGCAGTGCCCGGGGACAGGCGTCTACCTACGAGCAGTACGTC. This encodes CSARGQASTYEQYV.

This clonotype has ten or more counts. The genes are TRBV2 and TRBJ1-2; TRBD1 matches at 10 bases. V shed 8 bases and J 3 bases; nucleotides not matched to a gene: 9. CDR3 length equals 15 residues. CDR1 and CDR2 from the germline V gene are SNHLY and FYNNEI. The CDR3 DNA sequence: TGTGCCAGCGCAGAAGGGACAGGGGCGTACTATGGCTACACCTTC. It yields the protein CASAEGTGAYYGYTF.

V is TRBV6-2 or TRBV6-3 and J is TRBJ2-7; D is possibly TRBD1 (7 bases). Germline values: CDR1 MNHEY, CDR2 SVGEGT. The CDR3 is 14 residues long. V lost 6 bases and J 3 bases, leaving 15 bases between the germline ends. This CDR3 reads CASSPGGQGYEQYF. CDR3 DNA: TGTGCCAGCAGCCCAGGGGGGCAGGGCTACGAGCAGTACTTC.

In its sample, this clonotype was seen many times. CDR3 protein: CASSVAENYNEQFF. The CDR3 DNA is TGTGCCAGCAGCGTGGCGGAGAACTACAATGAGCAGTTCTTC. The gene calls are TRBV5-6 and TRBJ2-1; no reliable D call. Trimming removed 4 bases from V and 3 bases from J, with 11 bases in between. The CDR3 has 14 residues. CDR1 is SGHDT and CDR2 is YYEEEE in the germline V gene.

This clonotype was counted at least ten times. The chain is built from TRBV2 and TRBJ2-7; D unclear. CDR1 is SNHLY and CDR2 is FYNNEI in the germline V gene. This CDR3 region has 12 residues. The ends were cut back, 10 bases at V and 3 bases at J, with 13 bases in the middle. The CDR3 sequence is CATKTPSYEQYF. The DNA of the CDR3 is TGTGCCACCAAAACGCCCAGCTACGAGCAGTACTTC. Together with reference TRBV2 and TRBJ2-7, the CDR3 gives the full variable domain: EPEVTQTPSHQVTQMGQEVILRCVPISNHLYFYWYRQILGQKVEFLVSFYNNEISEKSEIFDDQFSVERPDGSNFTLKIRSTKLEDSAMYFCATKTPSYEQYFGPGTRLTVT.

This clonotype was detected many times. The chain uses TRBV4-1 and TRBJ2-2; the D gene could be TRBD1 or TRBD2 (6 bases each). CDR3 size: 15 residues. Germline CDR1 MGHRA, CDR2 YSYEKL. Trimming took off 4 bases at V and 1 base at J, with 10 bases between the two ends. The CDR3 is CASSRGAENTGELFF. The CDR3 nucleotides are TGCGCCAGCAGCCGGGGGGCCGAGAACACCGGGGAGCTGTTTTTT.

This clonotype was counted only a few times. The rearrangement joins TRBV5-6 to TRBJ2-5; either TRBD1 or TRBD2 may supply D (5 bases each). V was pared by 4 bases and J by 2 bases, with 18 bases between. The CDR3 runs 16 residues. Per the germline V gene, CDR1 is SGHDT and CDR2 is YYEEEE. The CDR3 spells CASSTPGGWGQETQYF. DNA of the CDR3: TGTGCCAGCAGCACCCCCGGCGGGTGGGGGCAAGAGACCCAGTACTTC.

This clonotype appeared many times. The chain has TRBV6-5 and TRBJ2-7, with 7 bases fitting TRBD2. Germline V CDR1 and CDR2: MNHEY, SVGAGI. V lost 0 bases and J lost 3; bases outside the gene matches: 5. This CDR3 region has 15 residues. The DNA for the CDR3 is TGTGCCAGCAGTTACTCTGCGGGGGAGGGCTACGAGCAGTACTTC. Translation: CASSYSAGEGYEQYF.

This clonotype was picked up many times. The gene calls are TRBV20-1 and TRBJ2-4, with a weak D call TRBD2 (5 bases). V was clipped by 0 bases and J by 5 bases, with 11 bases between them. The CDR3 is 14 residues long. In germline, CDR1 is DFQATT, CDR2 SNEGSKA (reference sequence). The CDR3 DNA reads TGCAGTGCTAGAGATCAGAAAGCGGAAAACATTCAGTACTTC. Translated: CSARDQKAENIQYF.

This clonotype was seen ten or more times. This chain joins TRBV20-1 and TRBJ1-5; 10 nucleotides agree with TRBD1. Losses at the gene ends were 2 bases for V and 7 bases for J; bases not matched to a gene: 5. From germline, CDR1 is DFQATT and CDR2 SNEGSKA (reference sequence). The CDR3 covers 14 residues. The CDR3 loop reads CSARTGQGMQPQHF. The CDR3 DNA sequence: TGCAGTGCTAGAACGGGACAGGGGATGCAGCCCCAGCATTTT.

A few counts support this clonotype. This chain links TRBV7-9 with TRBJ2-3; TRBD2 matches at 14 bases. CDR1 is SEHNR and CDR2 is FQNEAQ in the germline V gene (reference sequence). After removal of 1 base from V and 3 bases from J, the junction contained 9 bases not matched to a gene. CDR3 length equals 19 residues. The CDR3 is CASSLVETSGGAITDTQYF. CDR3 nucleotides: TGTGCCAGCAGCTTAGTCGAGACTAGCGGGGGGGCTATTACAGATACGCAGTATTTT.

The sample holds many counts of this clonotype. This chain links TRBV5-1 with TRBJ2-1; 9 nucleotides match TRBD1. The CDR3 totals 15 residues. V lost 4 bases, J lost 7 bases, and 9 bases stayed unmatched. The germline V gene has CDR1 SGHRS and CDR2 YFSETQ. The CDR3 loop is CASSPGTGSVNEQFF. The DNA of the CDR3 is TGCGCCAGCAGCCCCGGGACAGGGTCAGTAAATGAGCAGTTCTTC.

The V and J genes are TRBV25-1 and TRBJ2-2; 9 bases are a match to TRBD2. J lost 0 bases, V lost 1 base, and 6 bases had no gene match. The germline CDR1 and CDR2 sequences are MGHDK and SYGVNS. The CDR3 has 18 amino acids. The CDR3 is CASSEFASGDANTGELFF. DNA for the CDR3: TGTGCCAGCAGTGAATTCGCTAGCGGGGACGCGAACACCGGGGAGCTGTTTTTT.

This clonotype was detected ten times or more. The chain couples TRBV15 to TRBJ2-2; D may be TRBD2 (5 bases). V was pared by 0 bases and J by 6 bases, with 14 bases between. This CDR3 has 16 amino acids. The V gene's germline CDR1 is LNHNV and CDR2 YYDKDF (reference sequence). The CDR3 bases are TGTGCCACCAGCAGAGATCGTGGACTCATGGCCGGGGAGCTGTTTTTT. It encodes CATSRDRGLMAGELFF.

This clonotype was counted many times. This sequence joins TRBV27 and TRBJ2-3; no firm D call. The CDR3 has 14 amino acids. The germline V and J ends were trimmed by 7 bases and 3 bases, with 14 bases remaining between them. The V gene's germline CDR1 is MNHEY and CDR2 SMNVEV (reference sequence). This CDR3 is CASTLSRGTDTQYF. In DNA, the CDR3 is TGTGCCAGCACTCTGAGTCGTGGTACAGATACGCAGTATTTT.

This clonotype showed up many times. The rearrangement joins TRBV29-1 to TRBJ2-2; D is perhaps TRBD2 (5 bases). Germline CDR1 and CDR2: SQVTM and ANQGSEA. The V gene lost 4 bases and the J gene lost 6 bases, with 6 bases spanning the gap. The CDR3 spans 11 residues. For the CDR3, the DNA is TGCAGCGTTGGCGGGTCCGGGGAGCTGTTTTTT. This sequence encodes CSVGGSGELFF.

This clonotype has ten or more counts. The chain combines TRBV7-3 with TRBJ2-3, with 8 nucleotides matching TRBD1. In germline, CDR1 is SGHTA, CDR2 FQGTGA. CDR3 size: 17 residues. The V segment lost 4 bases and the J segment 5 bases; nucleotides outside the gene matches: 14. CDR3 coding DNA: TGTGCCAGCAGCTCCTCCCCCTCCAGGGGGCTCCGAGATACGCAGTATTTT. Translation gives CASSSSPSRGLRDTQYF.

The J gene is TRBJ2-7, the V gene TRBV7-9; D perhaps matches TRBD1 (6 bases). Germline V gene data show CDR1 as SEHNR and CDR2 as FQNEAQ (reference sequence). CDR3 length: 15 amino acids. With 4 bases removed from V and 2 bases from J, the gap between germline ends came to 15 bases. CDR3: CASSSYRTETYEQYF. The CDR3 nucleotides are TGTGCCAGCAGCTCCTATAGGACAGAGACCTACGAGCAGTACTTC.

Notes on this clonotype: Being one base from a much bigger clone, this may be a read error. The CDR3 region has the DNA TGCAGTGCCGACCTATCGGACAGATCATCTAATCATGGCTACACCTTC. This codes for CSADLSDRSSNHGYTF. The chain couples TRBV20-1 to TRBJ1-2; tentatively, D is TRBD1 (6 bases). CDR1 and CDR2 (germline): DFQATT, SNEGSKA (reference sequence). The CDR3 totals 16 residues. Trimming left V 6 bases short and J 6 bases short, with 26 bases between.

This chain connects TRBV6-2 or TRBV6-3 to TRBJ2-7; no firm D call. Germline V gene lookup returns CDR1 MNHEY and CDR2 SVGEGT. This CDR3 region has 15 residues. Trimming took 3 bases from V and 3 from J, leaving 15 bases between them. In DNA, the CDR3 is TGTGCCAGCAGTTATCGCCTGTCAATCTTCTACGAGCAGTACGTC. Translation: CASSYRLSIFYEQYV.

This clonotype was detected a few times. The chain carries TRBV7-8 and TRBJ1-3; weak D call: TRBD1 (6 bases). The germline CDR1 and CDR2 sequences are SGHVS and FQNEAQ. The CDR3 covers 15 residues. With 2 bases removed from V and 2 bases from J, the gap between germline ends came to 10 bases. The CDR3: CASSLRGGAGNTIYF. CDR3 nucleotide sequence: TGTGCCAGCAGCTTACGAGGGGGAGCTGGAAACACCATATATTTT.

This clonotype was seen many times. The chain has TRBV20-1 and TRBJ1-6, with 8 bases that match TRBD1. Germline CDR1 DFQATT, CDR2 SNEGSKA (reference sequence). The CDR3 consists of 14 residues. V was pared by 3 bases and J by 4 bases, with 2 bases of the junction left unmatched. CDR3 in amino acids: CSARDREYNSPLHF. The CDR3, as DNA: TGCAGTGCTAGGGACAGGGAGTATAATTCACCCCTCCACTTT.

This clonotype was observed at least ten times. This chain uses TRBV20-1 with TRBJ2-3, with D possibly being TRBD2 (6 bases). Germline assignment: CDR1 DFQATT and CDR2 SNEGSKA (reference sequence). CDR3 length: 12 amino acids. The germline V and J ends were trimmed by 5 bases and 6 bases, with 12 bases remaining between them. The CDR3 loop reads CSADAGSDTQYF. For the CDR3, the DNA is TGCAGTGCTGACGCGGGGTCGGATACGCAGTATTTT.

The sample holds many counts of this clonotype. The V call is TRBV27, the J call TRBJ2-1; D unclear. V lost 8 bases and J lost 6, with 23 bases in between. The CDR3 contains 16 residues. Per the germline V gene, CDR1 is MNHEY and CDR2 is SMNVEV (reference sequence). The CDR3 DNA reads TGTGCCAGCGCTCCCCTCAGTTCTCTGAGGTCCAATGAGCAGTTCTTC. Translated, it gives CASAPLSSLRSNEQFF.

Only a few counts were recorded for this clonotype. The gene calls are TRBV6-5 and TRBJ2-7, with a weak D call TRBD1 (5 bases). From germline, CDR1 is MNHEY and CDR2 SVGAGI. Between the trimmed V and J ends, which lost 8 bases and 2 bases, there was a span of 10 bases. The CDR3 totals 12 residues. The CDR3 DNA reads as TGTGCCAGCGCGGCAGGGCCCTACGAGCAGTACTTC. This gives the protein CASAAGPYEQYF.

This clonotype was detected many times. The chain carries TRBV18 and TRBJ2-5; D not certain. Germline CDR1 is KGHSH and CDR2 is LQKENI. The V end was cut by 3 bases, the J end by 1 base, with 9 bases between. This CDR3 has 14 amino acids. CDR3 in amino acids: CASSPGSLQETQYF. DNA for the CDR3: TGTGCCAGCTCACCGGGCAGCCTCCAAGAGACCCAGTACTTC.

This clonotype was counted many times. This chain uses TRBV20-1 with TRBJ2-1, with 11 bases identical to TRBD2. CDR1 is DFQATT, CDR2 SNEGSKA, per germline (reference sequence). V lost 3 bases and J lost 1; bases outside the gene matches: 11. This CDR3 comprises 18 residues. Here the CDR3 reads CSASTVLTSGGSYNEQFF. The CDR3 nucleotides are TGCAGTGCTAGTACGGTTCTAACTAGCGGGGGTTCCTACAATGAGCAGTTCTTC.

There are a few counts of this clonotype. This chain connects TRBV13 to TRBJ2-5; D may be TRBD1 or TRBD2 (5 bases each). Trimming cost V 3 bases and J 2 bases, with 10 bases left between them. Germline CDR1 and CDR2: PRHDT and FYEKMQ (reference sequence). This CDR3 is 14 amino acids long. The DNA for the CDR3 is TGTGCCAGCAGCTTCAGGGAGATTCAAGAGACCCAGTACTTC. Encoded protein: CASSFREIQETQYF.